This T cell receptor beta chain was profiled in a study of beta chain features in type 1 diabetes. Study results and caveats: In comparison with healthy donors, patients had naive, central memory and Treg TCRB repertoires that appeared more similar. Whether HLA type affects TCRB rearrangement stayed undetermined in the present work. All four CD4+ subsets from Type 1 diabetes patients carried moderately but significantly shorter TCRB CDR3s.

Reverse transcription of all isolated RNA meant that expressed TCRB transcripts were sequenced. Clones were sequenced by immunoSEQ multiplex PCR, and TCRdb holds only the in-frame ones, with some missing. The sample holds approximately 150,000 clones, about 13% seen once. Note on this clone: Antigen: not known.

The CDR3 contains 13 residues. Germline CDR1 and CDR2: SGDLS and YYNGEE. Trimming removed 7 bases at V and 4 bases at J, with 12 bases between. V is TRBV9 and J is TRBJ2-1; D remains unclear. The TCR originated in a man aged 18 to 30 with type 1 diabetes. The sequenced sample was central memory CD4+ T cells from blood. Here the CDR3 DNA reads TGTGCCAGCGGATACCAGGAGTACAATGAGCAGTTCTTC. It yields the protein CASGYQEYNEQFF. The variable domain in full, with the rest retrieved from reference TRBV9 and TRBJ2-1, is DSGVTQTPKHLITATGQRVTLRCSPRSGDLSVYWYQQSLDQGLQFLIQYYNGEERAKGNILERFSAQQFPDLHSELNLSSLELGDSALYFCASGYQEYNEQFFGPGTRLTVL.